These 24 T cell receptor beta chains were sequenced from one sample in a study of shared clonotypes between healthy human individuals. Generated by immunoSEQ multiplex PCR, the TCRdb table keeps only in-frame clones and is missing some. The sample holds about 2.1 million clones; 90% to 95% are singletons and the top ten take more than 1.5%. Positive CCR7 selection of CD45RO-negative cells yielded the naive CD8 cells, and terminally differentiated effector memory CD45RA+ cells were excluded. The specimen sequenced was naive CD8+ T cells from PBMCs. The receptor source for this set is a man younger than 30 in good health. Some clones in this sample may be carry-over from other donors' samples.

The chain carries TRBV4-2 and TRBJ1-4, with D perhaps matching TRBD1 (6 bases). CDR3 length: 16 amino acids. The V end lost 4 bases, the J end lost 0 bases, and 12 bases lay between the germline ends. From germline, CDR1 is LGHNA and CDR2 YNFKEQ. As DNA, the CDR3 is TGTGCCAGCAGCCCCCGGACAGCAGCAACTAATGAAAAACTGTTTTTT. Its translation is CASSPRTAATNEKLFF.

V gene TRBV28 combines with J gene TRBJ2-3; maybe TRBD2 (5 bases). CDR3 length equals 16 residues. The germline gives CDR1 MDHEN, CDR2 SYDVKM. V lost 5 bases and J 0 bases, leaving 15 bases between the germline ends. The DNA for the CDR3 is TGTGCCAGCAGTCCTCTCGGGGAAGCTAGCACAGATACGCAGTATTTT. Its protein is CASSPLGEASTDTQYF. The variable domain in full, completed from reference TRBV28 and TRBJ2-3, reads DVKVTQSSRYLVKRTGEKVFLECVQDMDHENMFWYRQDPGLGLRLIYFSYDVKMKEKGDIPEGYSVSREKKERFSLILESASTNQTSMYLCASSPLGEASTDTQYFGPGTRLTVL.

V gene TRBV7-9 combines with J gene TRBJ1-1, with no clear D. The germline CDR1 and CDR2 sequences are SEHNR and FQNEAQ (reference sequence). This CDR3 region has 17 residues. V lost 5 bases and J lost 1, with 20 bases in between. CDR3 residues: CASSPPLTPSRNTEAFF. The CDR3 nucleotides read TGTGCCAGCAGCCCACCCCTGACGCCCAGCCGGAACACTGAAGCTTTCTTT.

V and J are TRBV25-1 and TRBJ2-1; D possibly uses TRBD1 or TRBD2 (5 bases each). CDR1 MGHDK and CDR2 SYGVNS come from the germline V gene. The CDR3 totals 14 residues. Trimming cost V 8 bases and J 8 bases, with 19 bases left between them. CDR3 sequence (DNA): TGTGCCAGCTCGGGACGGTTCCGTGCGGATGAGCAGTTCTTC. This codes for CASSGRFRADEQFF.

The chain's CDR3 is CASSVGQFNTEAFF. CDR3 nucleotide sequence: TGTGCCAGCAGTGTAGGACAGTTTAACACTGAAGCTTTCTTT. The chain carries TRBV2 and TRBJ1-1, with a possible D match to TRBD1 (6 bases). V was shortened by 4 bases and J by 2 bases, with 11 bases between the two germline ends. The CDR3 totals 14 residues. The germline V gene encodes CDR1 SNHLY and CDR2 FYNNEI.

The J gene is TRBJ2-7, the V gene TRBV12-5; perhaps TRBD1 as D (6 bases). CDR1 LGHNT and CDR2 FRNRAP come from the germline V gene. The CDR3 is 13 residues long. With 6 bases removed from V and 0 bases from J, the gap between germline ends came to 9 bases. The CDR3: CASGGQLSYEQYF. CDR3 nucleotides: TGTGCTAGTGGCGGACAGCTCTCCTACGAGCAGTACTTC.

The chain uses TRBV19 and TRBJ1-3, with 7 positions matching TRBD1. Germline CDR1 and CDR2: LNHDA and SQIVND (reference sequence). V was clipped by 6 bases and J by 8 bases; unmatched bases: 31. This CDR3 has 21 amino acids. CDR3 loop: CASRHRREFTRQGRSRDTIYF. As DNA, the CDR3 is TGTGCCAGTAGACACCGCCGCGAATTTACAAGACAGGGCCGTAGCCGAGACACCATATATTTT.

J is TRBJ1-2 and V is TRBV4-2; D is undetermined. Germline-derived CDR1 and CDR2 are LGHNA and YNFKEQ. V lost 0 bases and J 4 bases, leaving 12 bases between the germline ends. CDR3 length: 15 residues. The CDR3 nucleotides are TGTGCCAGCAGCCAAGATCGGCGACTGAGCTATGGCTACACCTTC. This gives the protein CASSQDRRLSYGYTF.

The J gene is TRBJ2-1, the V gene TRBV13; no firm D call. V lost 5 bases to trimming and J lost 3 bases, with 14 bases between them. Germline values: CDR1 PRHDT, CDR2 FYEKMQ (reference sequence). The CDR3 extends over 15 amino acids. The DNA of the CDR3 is TGTGCCAGCAGCCCCCCTGGCAGAATCTACAATGAGCAGTTCTTC. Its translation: CASSPPGRIYNEQFF.

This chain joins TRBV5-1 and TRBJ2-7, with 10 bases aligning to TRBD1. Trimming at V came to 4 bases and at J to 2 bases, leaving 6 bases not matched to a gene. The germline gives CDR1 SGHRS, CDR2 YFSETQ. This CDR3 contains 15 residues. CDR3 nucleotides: TGCGCCAGCAGCGTAGGACAGGGGGAAACCTACGAGCAGTACTTC. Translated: CASSVGQGETYEQYF.

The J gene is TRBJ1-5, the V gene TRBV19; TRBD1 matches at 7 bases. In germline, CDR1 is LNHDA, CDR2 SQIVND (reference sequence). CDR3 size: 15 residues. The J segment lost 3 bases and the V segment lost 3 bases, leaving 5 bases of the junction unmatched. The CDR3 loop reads CASSIWDSVNQPQHF. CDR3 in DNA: TGTGCCAGTAGTATTTGGGACAGTGTCAATCAGCCCCAGCATTTT.

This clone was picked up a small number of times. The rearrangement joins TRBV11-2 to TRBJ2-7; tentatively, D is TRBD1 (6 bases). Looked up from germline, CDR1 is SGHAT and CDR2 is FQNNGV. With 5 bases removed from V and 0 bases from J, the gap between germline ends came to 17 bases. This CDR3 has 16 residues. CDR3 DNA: TGTGCCAGCAGCCCCCGGGACACCTACTTCTCCTACGAGCAGTACTTC. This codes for CASSPRDTYFSYEQYF.

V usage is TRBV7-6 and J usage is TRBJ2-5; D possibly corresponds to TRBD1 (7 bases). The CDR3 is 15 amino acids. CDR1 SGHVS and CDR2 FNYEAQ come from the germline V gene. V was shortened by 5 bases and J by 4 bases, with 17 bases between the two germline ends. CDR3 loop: CASSVKTGRGETQYF. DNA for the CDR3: TGTGCCAGCAGCGTAAAGACAGGGCGGGGAGAGACCCAGTACTTC. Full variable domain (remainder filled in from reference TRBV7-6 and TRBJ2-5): GAGVSQSPRYKVTKRGQDVALRCDPISGHVSLYWYRQALGQGPEFLTYFNYEAQQDKSGLPNDRFSAERPEGSISTLTIQRTEQRDSAMYRCASSVKTGRGETQYFGPGTRLLVL.

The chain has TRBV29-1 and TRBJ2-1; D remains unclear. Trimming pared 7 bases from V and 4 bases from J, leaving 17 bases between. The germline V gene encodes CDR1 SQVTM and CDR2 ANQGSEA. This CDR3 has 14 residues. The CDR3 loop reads CSDGQLGHYNEQFF. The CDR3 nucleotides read TGCAGCGATGGTCAGCTGGGCCATTACAATGAGCAGTTCTTC.

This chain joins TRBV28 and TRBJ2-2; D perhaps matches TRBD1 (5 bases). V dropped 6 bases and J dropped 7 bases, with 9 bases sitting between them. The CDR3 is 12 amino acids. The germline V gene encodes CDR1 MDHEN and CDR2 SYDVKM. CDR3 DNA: TGTGCCAGCAGCCAGGGTGTCGGGGAGCTGTTTTTT. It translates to CASSQGVGELFF.

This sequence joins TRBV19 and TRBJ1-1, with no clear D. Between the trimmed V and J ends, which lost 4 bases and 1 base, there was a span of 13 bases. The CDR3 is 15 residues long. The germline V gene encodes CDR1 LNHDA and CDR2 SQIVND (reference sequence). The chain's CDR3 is CASSTPLRKNTEAFF. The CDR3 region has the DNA TGTGCCAGTAGTACCCCCCTTCGGAAGAACACTGAAGCTTTCTTT.

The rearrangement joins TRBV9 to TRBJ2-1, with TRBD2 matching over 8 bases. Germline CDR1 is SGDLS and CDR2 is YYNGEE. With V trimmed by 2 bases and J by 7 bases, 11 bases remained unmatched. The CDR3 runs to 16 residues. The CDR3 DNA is TGTGCCAGCAGCGTTTACGGGACTAGAGGGGTGAATGAGCAGTTCTTC. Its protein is CASSVYGTRGVNEQFF.

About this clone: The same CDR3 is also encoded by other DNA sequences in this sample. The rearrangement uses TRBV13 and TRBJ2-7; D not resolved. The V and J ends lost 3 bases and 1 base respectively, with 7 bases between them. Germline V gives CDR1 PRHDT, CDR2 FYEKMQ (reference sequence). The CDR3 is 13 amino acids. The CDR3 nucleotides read TGTGCCAGCAGCTTTCGGCAGTCCTACGAGCAGTACTTC. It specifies CASSFRQSYEQYF.

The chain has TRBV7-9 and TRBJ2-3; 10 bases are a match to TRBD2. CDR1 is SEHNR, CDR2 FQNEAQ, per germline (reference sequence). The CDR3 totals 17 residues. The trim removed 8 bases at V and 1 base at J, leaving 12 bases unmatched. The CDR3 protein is CASPRASGSVGTDTQYF. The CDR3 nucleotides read TGTGCCAGCCCCAGAGCTAGCGGGAGTGTTGGCACAGATACGCAGTATTTT.

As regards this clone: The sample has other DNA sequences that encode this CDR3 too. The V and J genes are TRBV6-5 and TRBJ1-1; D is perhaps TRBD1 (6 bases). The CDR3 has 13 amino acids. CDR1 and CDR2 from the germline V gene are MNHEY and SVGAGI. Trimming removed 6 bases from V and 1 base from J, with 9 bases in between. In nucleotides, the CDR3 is TGTGCCAGCAGCTTGGGACAGAACACTGAAGCTTTCTTT. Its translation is CASSLGQNTEAFF.

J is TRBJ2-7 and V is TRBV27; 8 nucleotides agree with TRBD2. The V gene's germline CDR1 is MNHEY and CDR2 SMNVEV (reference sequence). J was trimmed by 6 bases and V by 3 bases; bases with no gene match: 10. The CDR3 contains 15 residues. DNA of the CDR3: TGTGCCAGCAGTTTGGGGGGGAGCGGGAGAAGCGAGCAGTACTTC. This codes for CASSLGGSGRSEQYF.

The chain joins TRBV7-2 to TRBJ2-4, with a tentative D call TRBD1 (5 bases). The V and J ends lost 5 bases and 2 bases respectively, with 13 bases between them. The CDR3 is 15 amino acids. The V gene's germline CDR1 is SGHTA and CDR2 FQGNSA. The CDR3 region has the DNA TGTGCCAGCAGCCCCGTGGGGCTGACCAAAAACATTCAGTACTTC. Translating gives CASSPVGLTKNIQYF.

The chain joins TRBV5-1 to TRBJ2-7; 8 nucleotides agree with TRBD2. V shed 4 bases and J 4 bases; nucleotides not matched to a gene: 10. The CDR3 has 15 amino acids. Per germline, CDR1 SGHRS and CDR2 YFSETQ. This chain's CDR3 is CASSATGTSVYEQYF. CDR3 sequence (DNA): TGCGCCAGCAGCGCGACCGGGACTAGTGTGTACGAGCAGTACTTC.

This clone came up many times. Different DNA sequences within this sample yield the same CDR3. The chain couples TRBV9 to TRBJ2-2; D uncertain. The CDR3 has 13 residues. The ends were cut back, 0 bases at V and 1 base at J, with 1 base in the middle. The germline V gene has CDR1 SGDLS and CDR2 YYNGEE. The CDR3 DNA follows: TGTGCCAGCAGCGTAGGGAACACCGGGGAGCTGTTTTTT. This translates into CASSVGNTGELFF.